The TCR beta chain described here comes from a study of T cells after yellow fever vaccination. This clonotype was seen at least ten times. Making TCR cDNA involved 5'RACE template switching, which added UMIs and a universal primer site. TCRdb re-called the 5' RACE reads with MiXCR, one entry per CDR3 protein. The sample yields 5,000 or so distinct CDR3 sequences, over 3% seen once. Germline V gene lookup returns CDR1 MDHEN and CDR2 SYDVKM. Trimming shortened V by 6 bases and J by 0 bases, and 15 bases separated the two germline ends. The CDR3 is 17 residues long. Sample: PBMCs, either bulk or a sorted T-cell subset (CD4+, CD8+, memory, or dextramer-sorted; not recorded which), taken 15 days after the yellow fever booster vaccination. J is TRBJ2-6 and V is TRBV28; D gene ambiguous. The TCR comes from a man in his thirties or forties who received the YFV17D yellow fever vaccine. Here the CDR3 reads CASRPRNSNSGANVLTF. The CDR3 DNA reads as TGTGCCAGCAGGCCCCGGAATAGTAACTCTGGGGCCAACGTCCTGACTTTC.